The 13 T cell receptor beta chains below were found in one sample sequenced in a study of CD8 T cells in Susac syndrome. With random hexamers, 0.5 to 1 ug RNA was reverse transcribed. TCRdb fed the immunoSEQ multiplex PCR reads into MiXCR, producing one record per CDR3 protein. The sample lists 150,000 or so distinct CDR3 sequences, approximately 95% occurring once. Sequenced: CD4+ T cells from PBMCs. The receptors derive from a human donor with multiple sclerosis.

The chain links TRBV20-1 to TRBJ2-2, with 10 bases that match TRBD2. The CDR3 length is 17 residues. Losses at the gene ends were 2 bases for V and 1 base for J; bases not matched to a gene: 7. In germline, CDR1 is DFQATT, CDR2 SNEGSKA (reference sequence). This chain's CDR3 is CSARLAGDIRNTGELFF. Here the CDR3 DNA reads TGCAGTGCTAGACTAGCGGGAGACATCCGGAACACCGGGGAGCTGTTTTTT.

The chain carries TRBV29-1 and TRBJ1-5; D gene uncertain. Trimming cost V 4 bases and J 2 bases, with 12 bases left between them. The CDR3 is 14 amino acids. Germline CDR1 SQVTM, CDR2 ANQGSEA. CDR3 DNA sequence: TGCAGCGTTGTAGAAGGTTCGGGCAATCAGCCCCAGCATTTT. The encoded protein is CSVVEGSGNQPQHF.

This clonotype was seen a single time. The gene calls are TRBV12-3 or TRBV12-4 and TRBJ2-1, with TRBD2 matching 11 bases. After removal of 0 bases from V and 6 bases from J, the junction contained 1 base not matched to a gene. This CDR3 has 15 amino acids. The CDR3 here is CASSLASGRGNEQFF. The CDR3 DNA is TGTGCCAGCAGTTTAGCTAGCGGGAGGGGCAATGAGCAGTTCTTC.

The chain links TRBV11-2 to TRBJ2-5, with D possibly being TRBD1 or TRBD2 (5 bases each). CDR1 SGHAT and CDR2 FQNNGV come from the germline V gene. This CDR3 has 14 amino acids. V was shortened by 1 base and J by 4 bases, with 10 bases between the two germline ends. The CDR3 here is CASSLVEGRETQYF. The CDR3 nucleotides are TGTGCCAGCAGCTTAGTAGAGGGGCGAGAGACCCAGTACTTC.

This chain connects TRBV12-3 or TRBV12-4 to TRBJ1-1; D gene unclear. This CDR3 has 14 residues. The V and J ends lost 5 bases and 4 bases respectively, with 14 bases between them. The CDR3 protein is CASSEPVWGTEAFF. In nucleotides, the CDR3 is TGTGCCAGCAGTGAGCCGGTATGGGGCACTGAAGCTTTCTTT.

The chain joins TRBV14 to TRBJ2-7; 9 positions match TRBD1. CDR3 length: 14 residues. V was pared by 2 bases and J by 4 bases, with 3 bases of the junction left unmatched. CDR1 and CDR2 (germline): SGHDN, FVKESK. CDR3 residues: CASSQMTGGYEQYF. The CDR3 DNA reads TGTGCCAGCAGCCAAATGACAGGGGGTTACGAGCAGTACTTC. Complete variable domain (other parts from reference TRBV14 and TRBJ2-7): EAGVTQFPSHSVIEKGQTVTLRCDPISGHDNLYWYRRVMGKEIKFLLHFVKESKQDESGMPNNRFLAERTGGTYSTLKVQPAELEDSGVYFCASSQMTGGYEQYFGPGTRLTVT.

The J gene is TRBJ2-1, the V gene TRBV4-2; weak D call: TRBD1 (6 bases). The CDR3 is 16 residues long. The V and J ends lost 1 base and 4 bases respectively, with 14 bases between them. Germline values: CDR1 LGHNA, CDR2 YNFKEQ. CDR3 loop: CASSQGLGAGYNEQFF. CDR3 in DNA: TGTGCCAGCAGCCAAGGTTTGGGGGCGGGTTACAATGAGCAGTTCTTC.

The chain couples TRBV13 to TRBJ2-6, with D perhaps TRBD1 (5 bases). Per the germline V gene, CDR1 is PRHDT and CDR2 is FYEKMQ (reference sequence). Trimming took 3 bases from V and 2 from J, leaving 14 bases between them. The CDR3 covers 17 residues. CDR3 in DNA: TGTGCCAGCAGCTTCAGGGCAGGTCCCCCTGGGGCCAACGTCCTGACTTTC. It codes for CASSFRAGPPGANVLTF.

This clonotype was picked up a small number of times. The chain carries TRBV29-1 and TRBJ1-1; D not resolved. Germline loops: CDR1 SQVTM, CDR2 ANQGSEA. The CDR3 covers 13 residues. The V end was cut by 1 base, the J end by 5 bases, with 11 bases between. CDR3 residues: CSVEGLTATEAFF. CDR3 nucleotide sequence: TGCAGCGTTGAAGGCCTGACGGCTACTGAAGCTTTCTTT.

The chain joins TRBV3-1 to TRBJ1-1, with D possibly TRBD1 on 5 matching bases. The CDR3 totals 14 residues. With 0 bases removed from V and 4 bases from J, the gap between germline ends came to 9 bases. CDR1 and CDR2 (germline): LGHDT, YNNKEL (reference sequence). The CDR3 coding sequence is TGTGCCAGCAGCCAAGAGGAAGGGACCACTGAAGCTTTCTTT. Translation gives CASSQEEGTTEAFF.

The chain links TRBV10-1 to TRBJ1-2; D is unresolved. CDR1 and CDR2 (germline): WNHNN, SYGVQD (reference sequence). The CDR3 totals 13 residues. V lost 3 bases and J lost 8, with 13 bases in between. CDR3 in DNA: TGCGCCAGCAGTGAAGGGTGGGCAGACGGCTACACCTTC. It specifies CASSEGWADGYTF.

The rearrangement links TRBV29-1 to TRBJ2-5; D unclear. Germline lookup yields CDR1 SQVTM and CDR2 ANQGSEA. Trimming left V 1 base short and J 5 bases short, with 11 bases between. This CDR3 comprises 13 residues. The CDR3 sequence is CSVEGGDGETQYF. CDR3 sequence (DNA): TGCAGCGTTGAAGGCGGAGACGGGGAGACCCAGTACTTC.

The CDR3 DNA reads TGTGCCAGCAGCGCCGACAGGGGGCGAAGGGAAAAACTGTTTTTT. It codes for CASSADRGRREKLFF. The rearrangement links TRBV7-9 to TRBJ1-4; TRBD1 aligns across 10 bases. The V gene end was trimmed by 5 bases and the J gene end by 8 bases; junction bases not matched to a gene: 8. There are 15 residues in the CDR3. In germline, CDR1 is SEHNR, CDR2 FQNEAQ (reference sequence).